A selection of T cell receptor beta chains follows, all from one sample in a study of blood T cell repertoires in COVID-19. Produced via immunoSEQ multiplex PCR; TCRdb's table is partial and in-frame only. The table has about 30,000 clones, approximately 90% seen once; the top ten hold 9.3%. The specimen was peripheral blood. All receptors derive from a human donor in a cohort sampled during active COVID-19. The CDR3 runs from the conserved cysteine through the conserved F or W. The order of the fields is V gene, J gene, clone size, D gene, CDR3 protein, CDR3 DNA. The D gene is left open where the match is weak. Clone size, where shown, is once, few, many, or a class for clones that have expanded.

TRBV30,TRBJ1-3,-,-,CAWSTGKTTGNTIYF,TGTGCCTGGAGTACAGGGAAAACTACTGGAAACACCATATATTTT
TRBV27,TRBJ1-6,-,-,CASSSQGSPLHF,TGTGCCAGCAGTTCCCAGGGTTCACCCCTCCACTTT
TRBV12-2,TRBJ1-1,-,-,CASRIRQGPNTEAFF,TGTGCAAGTCGCATAAGACAGGGGCCGAACACTGAAGCTTTCTTT
TRBV19,TRBJ1-2,few,-,CASRETANYGYTF,TGTGCCAGTAGAGAGACAGCTAACTATGGCTACACCTTC
TRBV29-1,TRBJ2-1,-,-,CSVEEWANEQFF,TGCAGCGTTGAAGAATGGGCCAATGAGCAGTTCTTC
TRBV19,TRBJ2-2,-,TRBD1,CASRRDRVDTGELFF,TGTGCCAGTAGGAGGGACAGGGTGGACACCGGGGAGCTGTTTTTT
TRBV7-9,TRBJ1-4,-,-,CASNPGAPNEKLFF,TGTGCCAGCAACCCAGGGGCCCCTAATGAAAAACTGTTTTTT
TRBV11-3,TRBJ2-5,-,-,CASSLGEAETQYF,TGTGCCAGCAGCTTAGGGGAGGCAGAGACCCAGTACTTC
TRBV27,TRBJ2-7,-,TRBD1,CASSWEQGPSYEQYF,TGTGCCAGCAGTTGGGAACAGGGGCCCTCCTACGAGCAGTACTTC
TRBV6-5,TRBJ1-1,-,-,CASDRKGTEAFF,TGTGCCAGCGACCGAAAGGGGACTGAAGCTTTCTTT
TRBV28,TRBJ2-7,-,TRBD1,CASKPGQGVYEQYF,TGTGCCAGCAAACCGGGACAGGGTGTTTACGAGCAGTACTTC
TRBV27,TRBJ1-6,once,TRBD1,CASRPTWGQRGGSPLHF,TGTGCCAGCAGGCCTACCTGGGGACAGAGGGGTGGGTCACCCCTCCACTTT
TRBV24-1,TRBJ2-7,-,-,CATSDGQGKQYF,TGTGCCACCAGTGATGGTCAGGGGAAGCAGTACTTC
TRBV11-2,TRBJ1-1,-,-,CASSFQTVNTEAFF,TGTGCCAGCAGCTTCCAAACAGTGAACACTGAAGCTTTCTTT
TRBV5-4,TRBJ2-2,few,TRBD2,CASSLGAGDALTGELFF,TGTGCCAGCAGCTTGGGGGCGGGAGATGCATTAACCGGGGAGCTGTTTTTT
TRBV27,TRBJ2-1,-,-,CASHSTVDNEQFF,TGTGCCAGCCACAGTACCGTGGACAATGAGCAGTTCTTC
TRBV7-2,TRBJ2-7,-,-,CASSLSYEQYF,TGTGCCAGCAGCCTTAGCTACGAGCAGTACTTC
TRBV6-2/TRBV6-3,TRBJ2-1,once,TRBD2,CASSRTSGSNEQFF,TGTGCCAGCAGCCGGACTAGCGGGAGTAATGAGCAGTTCTTC
TRBV4-1,TRBJ2-7,-,TRBD1,CASSQGETGGFSYEQYF,TGCGCCAGCAGCCAAGGGGAGACAGGGGGTTTCTCCTACGAGCAGTACTTC
TRBV29-1,TRBJ2-2,-,TRBD1,CSIRDSANTGELFF,TGCAGCATCAGGGACAGCGCGAACACCGGGGAGCTGTTTTTT
TRBV6-5,TRBJ1-1,-,-,CASSYGGGALNTEAFF,TGTGCCAGCAGTTACGGGGGGGGCGCTTTGAACACTGAAGCTTTCTTT
TRBV9,TRBJ2-7,-,-,CASSVVAGANPYEQYF,TGTGCCAGCAGCGTAGTGGCGGGGGCGAACCCTTACGAGCAGTACTTC
TRBV2,TRBJ1-5,-,-,CAQGGVGQPQHF,TGTGCCCAAGGGGGGGTAGGTCAGCCCCAGCATTTT
TRBV6-1,TRBJ1-6,-,-,CASSELTQGVPLHF,TGTGCCAGCAGTGAACTAACCCAGGGTGTCCCCCTCCACTTT
TRBV6-5,TRBJ1-3,-,-,CASSYLGTQTTIYF,TGTGCCAGCAGTTACCTAGGCACTCAAACCACCATATATTTT
TRBV11-3,TRBJ2-1,-,TRBD2,CASSLGGAGTSGRLYNEQFF,TGTGCCAGCAGCTTAGGGGGGGCCGGGACTAGCGGGAGATTATACAATGAGCAGTTCTTC
TRBV18,TRBJ2-1,-,-,CASSPAESSYNEQFF,TGTGCCAGCTCACCAGCGGAGAGCTCCTACAATGAGCAGTTCTTC
TRBV29-1,TRBJ1-1,-,TRBD1,CSAYRGGYTEAFF,TGCAGCGCATACAGGGGGGGGTACACTGAAGCTTTCTTT
TRBV6-2/TRBV6-3,TRBJ2-7,-,TRBD2,CASSPASGGAFEQYF,TGTGCCAGCAGCCCCGCTAGCGGGGGGGCTTTCGAGCAGTACTTC
TRBV27,TRBJ1-6,-,-,CASSFSGVRSPLHF,TGTGCCAGCAGTTTTTCAGGGGTCAGATCACCCCTCCACTTT
TRBV11-3,TRBJ2-7,-,-,CASSLDRDSYEQYF,TGTGCCAGCAGCTTAGATCGGGACTCCTACGAGCAGTACTTC
TRBV7-9,TRBJ2-1,-,TRBD2,CASSLRPTSVVYNEQFF,TGTGCCAGCAGCCTGCGCCCGACTAGCGTCGTTTACAATGAGCAGTTCTTC
TRBV24-1,TRBJ2-2,-,-,CATSAGISTGELFF,TGTGCCACCAGTGCCGGGATTTCGACCGGGGAGCTGTTTTTT
TRBV19,TRBJ1-5,-,-,CASNMGGERSQPQHF,TGTGCCAGTAACATGGGGGGGGAAAGGAGTCAGCCCCAGCATTTT
TRBV9,TRBJ2-1,-,-,CASSEGVALYNEQFF,TGTGCCAGCAGCGAGGGGGTGGCCCTCTACAATGAGCAGTTCTTC
TRBV7-2,TRBJ2-2,-,-,CASSSYNSGELFF,TGTGCCAGCAGCTCCTATAATTCCGGGGAGCTGTTTTTT
TRBV7-9,TRBJ2-7,-,TRBD2,CASSPPGTKGHEQYF,TGTGCCAGCAGCCCCCCGGGGACTAAAGGGCACGAGCAGTACTTC
TRBV30,TRBJ1-1,-,-,CAWRVALNTEAFF,TGTGCCTGGAGAGTGGCCTTGAACACTGAAGCTTTCTTT
TRBV15,TRBJ2-1,-,-,CATSRDTIQGTSNEQFF,TGTGCCACCAGCAGAGATACGATACAGGGAACTAGCAATGAGCAGTTCTTC
TRBV30,TRBJ2-7,-,TRBD1,CAWSAGPDRRYEQYF,TGTGCCTGGAGCGCCGGGCCGGACAGGCGGTACGAGCAGTACTTC
TRBV6-5,TRBJ1-5,-,-,CASSKQGGINQPQHF,TGTGCCAGCAGTAAACAGGGAGGGATAAATCAGCCCCAGCATTTT
TRBV19,TRBJ1-5,-,TRBD1,CASSKRQGRNQPQHF,TGTGCCAGTAGTAAGAGACAGGGCCGCAATCAGCCCCAGCATTTT
TRBV2,TRBJ2-1,once,-,CASSERGGGGSYNEQFF,TGTGCCAGCAGTGAGAGGGGGGGTGGAGGCTCCTACAATGAGCAGTTCTTC
TRBV18,TRBJ1-2,-,-,CASSRRDNYGYTF,TGTGCCAGCTCACGACGGGACAATTATGGCTACACCTTC
TRBV19,TRBJ2-6,-,-,CASSSRGRAGANVLTF,TGTGCCAGTAGTTCCCGGGGTAGGGCTGGGGCCAACGTCCTGACTTTC
TRBV5-1,TRBJ1-3,-,-,CASSLITVSSGNTIYF,TGCGCCAGCAGCTTGATTACCGTCAGCTCTGGAAACACCATATATTTT
TRBV11-2,TRBJ2-4,-,-,CASSLGGQVAKNIQYF,TGTGCCAGCAGCTTAGGGGGGCAGGTAGCCAAAAACATTCAGTACTTC
TRBV5-5,TRBJ1-1,once,-,CASSLAGVMNTEAFF,TGTGCCAGCAGCTTGGCCGGGGTTATGAACACTGAAGCTTTCTTT
TRBV5-4,TRBJ2-6,-,-,CASSSQGILGANVLTF,TGTGCCAGCAGCTCCCAGGGGATTCTGGGGGCCAACGTCCTGACTTTC
TRBV3-1/TRBV3-2,TRBJ1-2,-,-,CASSHTDPYGYTF,TGTGCCAGCAGCCACACTGATCCCTATGGCTACACCTTC
TRBV19,TRBJ1-5,-,TRBD1,CASSIPGTGVSYSNQPQHF,TGTGCCAGTAGTATACCCGGGACAGGGGTGAGCTATAGCAATCAGCCCCAGCATTTT
TRBV4-1,TRBJ2-7,once,TRBD2,CASSLFLPRLAGPLEQYF,TGCGCCAGCAGCCTCTTTCTACCTAGACTAGCGGGGCCTCTGGAGCAGTACTTC
TRBV6-5,TRBJ2-1,-,-,CASSFYSGSYNEQFF,TGTGCCAGCAGTTTCTATAGCGGCTCCTACAATGAGCAGTTCTTC
TRBV5-4,TRBJ2-5,-,-,CASRIQGQETQYF,TGTGCCAGCAGGATTCAGGGGCAAGAGACCCAGTACTTC